These T cell receptor beta chains were read from a single sample in a study of Graves' ophthalmopathy and Graves' hyperthyroidism. One entry per CDR3 protein, called by TCRdb with MiXCR from the multiplex PCR reads. The sample has over a million distinct CDR3 sequences; less than 45% are singletons. The source material was peripheral blood or thyroid tissue (not recorded which). These receptors all come from an adult man with Graves' hyperthyroidism. Both conserved end residues are part of each CDR3. The D gene is left open where the match is weak. Rows give clone size only sometimes, using once, few, many, or a class for an expanded clone.

CDR3nt	CDR3aa	d_gene	abundance	v_gene	j_gene
TGTGCCAGCAGTTTAGCCGGCGCGGGGGGGGGCAATCAGCCCCAGCATTTT	CASSLAGAGGGNQPQHF	-	-	TRBV12-3/TRBV12-4	TRBJ1-5
TGCAGTGCTAGACCGGGACAGGGTTCACCCCTCCACTTT	CSARPGQGSPLHF	TRBD1	many	TRBV20-1	TRBJ1-6
TGTGCCAGCAGTTCAACCGGGACAGGGAGCCGGGCCCAGTACTTC	CASSSTGTGSRAQYF	TRBD1	few	TRBV12-3/TRBV12-4	TRBJ2-5
TGCAGTGCTAGAGAGAGAGGGGGGGATTCACCCCTCCACTTT	CSARERGGDSPLHF	-	once	TRBV20-1	TRBJ1-6
TGTGCCAGCAGCTTGGTACGATCGGGGCCTGGAAACACCATATATTTT	CASSLVRSGPGNTIYF	-	many	TRBV5-6	TRBJ1-3
TGTGCCAGCAGTTACGTCGGATCCGACCCCTTCTATGGCTACACCTTC	CASSYVGSDPFYGYTF	-	-	TRBV6-6	TRBJ1-2
TGTGCCAGCTCGACCGGGACAATCAACGTCCTGACTTTC	CASSTGTINVLTF	-	few	TRBV18	TRBJ2-6
TGTGCCAGCAGTTTGGGAGGGGGTGCCTATAATTCACCCCTCCACTTT	CASSLGGGAYNSPLHF	-	many	TRBV12-3/TRBV12-4	TRBJ1-6
TGTGCCAGCTCAACGACTAGGGTGGAGACCCAGTACTTC	CASSTTRVETQYF	-	-	TRBV18	TRBJ2-5
TGTGCCACCAGCAGAGACAGCGGGAGTCGTTTGGAGACCCAGTACTTC	CATSRDSGSRLETQYF	TRBD2	few	TRBV15	TRBJ2-5
TGTGCCAGCAGCTACCACAATGGCTACGAGCAGTACTTC	CASSYHNGYEQYF	-	-	TRBV7-9	TRBJ2-7
TGTGCCAGCAAGTATGGACAGACCTCTGGAAACACCATATATTTT	CASKYGQTSGNTIYF	-	few	TRBV6-2/TRBV6-3	TRBJ1-3
TGCAGTGCTCCCTGGCCGAGCTCCTACGAGCAGTACTTC	CSAPWPSSYEQYF	-	many	TRBV20-1	TRBJ2-7
TGCAGTGCTCACGAAGGCTACACCTTC	CSAHEGYTF	-	-	TRBV20-1	TRBJ1-2
TGTGCCAGCAGCTTAGTGCGCACCCAGTACGAGCAGTACTTC	CASSLVRTQYEQYF	-	many	TRBV11-2	TRBJ2-7
TGTGCCAGCAGTACCCACGGGGGCGTGAACACTGAAGCTTTCTTT	CASSTHGGVNTEAFF	-	few	TRBV28	TRBJ1-1
TGTGCCAGTAGAATACTACCTAATCAGCCCCAGCATTTT	CASRILPNQPQHF	-	many	TRBV19	TRBJ1-5
TGTGCCAGCAGCTTCGGGCAGGGGACCTACGAGCAGTACTTC	CASSFGQGTYEQYF	-	many	TRBV12-3/TRBV12-4	TRBJ2-7
TGTGCCAGCAGCGAGGAAACAGGAAACTCCTACGAGCAGTACTTC	CASSEETGNSYEQYF	-	-	TRBV7-8	TRBJ2-7
TGTGCCAGCAGTTTCTGGGGCCGCACAGCGGGGAAGGACACTGAAGCTTTCTTT	CASSFWGRTAGKDTEAFF	-	few	TRBV9	TRBJ1-1
TGCAGCAGTGAAGGTTTAGCGGAAGAGACCCAGTACTTC	CSSEGLAEETQYF	-	-	TRBV29-1	TRBJ2-5
TGTGCCAGCTCACCAACGGGAGGGCGGAATTCACCCCTCCACTTT	CASSPTGGRNSPLHF	-	few	TRBV18	TRBJ1-6
TGTGTCAGCAGCCCCGGGTGGGGGAATCAGCCCCAGCATTTT	CVSSPGWGNQPQHF	-	-	TRBV7-9	TRBJ1-5
TGCAGTGCTAGCGAGAACAGGGGGGGGAACACTGAAGCTTTCTTT	CSASENRGGNTEAFF	TRBD1	-	TRBV20-1	TRBJ1-1
TGTGCCAGCAGCTCAACAGGGATCACCGGGGAGCTGTTTTTT	CASSSTGITGELFF	-	many	TRBV7-9	TRBJ2-2
TGTGCCAGCAGCCAAGCGTGGGTCAAAGGCGAGCAGTACTTC	CASSQAWVKGEQYF	-	few	TRBV14	TRBJ2-7
TGTGCCAGCAGCTTAGGGGGACAGGTGACTAGCGGGAGAACCTACGAGCAGTACTTC	CASSLGGQVTSGRTYEQYF	TRBD2	-	TRBV7-9	TRBJ2-7
TGTGCCAGCAGTTTAAGGGACGGACGATACGAGCAGTACTTC	CASSLRDGRYEQYF	-	few	TRBV27	TRBJ2-7
TGTGCCAGCAGCCGGGAGACTAGCGAGACATACGAGCAGTACTTC	CASSRETSETYEQYF	TRBD2	-	TRBV7-9	TRBJ2-7